This TCR beta chain was documented in a study of cytomegalovirus exposure and HLA in healthy donors. About the study: HLA-typed donors were the source of about 85 million unique TCRs held in an early data release. Broader study findings: V- and J-gene trimming of TCR beta was linked (in a later analysis) to a missense DCLRE1C variant. The productive fraction for most TCR beta V segments was about 90% or about 30% in an earlier analysis. Roughly even sequencing depth across donors was the assumption behind the presence/absence analyses.

On this clone itself: Its specificity is unknown.

This CDR3 comprises 13 residues. Germline V CDR1 and CDR2: SGHDT, YYEEEE. J lost 5 bases, V lost 2 bases, and 3 bases had no gene match. It was with 60 Vbeta and 13 Jbeta primers that the PCR ran. Measured with immunoSEQ multiplex PCR; TCRdb has only the in-frame clones, and not every one. The sample holds 130,000 or so clones; more than 60% are singletons and the top ten take roughly 2.1%. The chain combines TRBV5-6 with TRBJ1-1; TRBD1 matches at 7 bases. The clonotype was recovered from a woman aged 40 to 50 in good health and CMV-seropositive. Sequencing input: PBMCs. DNA for the CDR3: TGTGCCAGCAGCTTAGACAGGGAAACTGAAGCTTTCTTT. Protein sequence: CASSLDRETEAFF.